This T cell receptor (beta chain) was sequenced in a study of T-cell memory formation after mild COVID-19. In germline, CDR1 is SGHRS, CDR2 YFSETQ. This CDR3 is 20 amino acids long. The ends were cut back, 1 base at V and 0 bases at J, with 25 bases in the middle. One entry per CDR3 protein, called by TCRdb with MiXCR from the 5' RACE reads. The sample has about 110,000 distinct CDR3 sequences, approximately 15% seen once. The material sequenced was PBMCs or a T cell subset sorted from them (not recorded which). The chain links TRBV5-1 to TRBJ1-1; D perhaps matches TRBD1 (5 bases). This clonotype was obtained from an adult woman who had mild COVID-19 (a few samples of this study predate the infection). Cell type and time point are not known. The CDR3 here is CASSLFGTDLGGPMNTEAFF. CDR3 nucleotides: TGCGCCAGCAGCTTGTTCGGGACTGACCTAGGTGGGCCTATGAACACTGAAGCTTTCTTT.